Below, one T cell receptor (beta chain) is given with its context. What it binds is unknown. The data originate from a study of coeliac disease. Study-level background: Each coeliac patient was active, refractory type I, or diet-controlled.

After removal of 5 bases from V and 5 bases from J, the junction contained 8 bases not matched to a gene. Per germline, CDR1 MGHRA and CDR2 YSYEKL. The CDR3 extends over 15 amino acids. Study-level findings and limits: Largely private TRB repertoires meant most sequences were sample-unique. Lower clonality than controls marked TRB and TRG repertoires from active celiac intraepithelial and lamina propria samples.

Using immunoSEQ multiplex PCR, the repertoire was profiled, and TCRdb retains in-frame clones only, with some absent. The sample carries 2,800 or so clones, roughly half recorded once. The rearrangement joins TRBV4-1 to TRBJ1-4; 7 positions match TRBD1. The sequenced material came from intraepithelial lymphocytes from the gut. This sequence was found in a man aged 45-65 years with active celiac disease. DNA for the CDR3: TGCGCCAGCAGCTTAAGAACAGGGGAGAATGAAAAACTGTTTTTT. It encodes CASSLRTGENEKLFF.